The rows below give T cell receptor beta chains drawn from one sample of a study of identical twins. TCRdb reprocessed the 5' RACE reads with MiXCR, giving one entry per CDR3 protein. The sample records a few hundred thousand distinct CDR3 sequences, roughly 13% being singletons. The same data also went into a second study, on yellow fever vaccine responses in identical twins.

The sample consisted of memory (CD45RO+) T cells sorted from blood. The receptors stem from a woman in her late teens or twenties in good health. The CDR3 runs from the conserved cysteine through the conserved F or W. Each record gives: clone size, D gene, J gene, V gene, CDR3 DNA, CDR3 protein. A D gene is named only where the DNA matches it firmly. Clone size is not always given. Where it is, it says once, few, many or a class for expanded clones.

many,NA,TRBJ2-2,TRBV6-2/TRBV6-3,TGTGCCAGCAGCCTAGGCGGGCGCGACACCGGGGAGCTGTTTTTT,CASSLGGRDTGELFF
few,NA,TRBJ2-3,TRBV4-3,TGCGCCAGCAGCCAGACCCGACCGGGTAGAGGACGCACAGATACGCAGTATTTT,CASSQTRPGRGRTDTQYF
few,NA,TRBJ2-3,TRBV4-3,TGCGCCAGCAGCCAAGGGGTGACGGGAGATGTCACAGATACGCAGTATTTT,CASSQGVTGDVTDTQYF
NA,TRBD2,TRBJ2-5,TRBV20-1,TGCAGTGCTAACCTAGCGGGAGTACAAGAGACCCAGTACTTC,CSANLAGVQETQYF
many,NA,TRBJ2-2,TRBV6-5,TGTGCCAGCAGTTTGGGACCCAAGAACACCGGGGAGCTGTTTTTT,CASSLGPKNTGELFF
NA,NA,TRBJ2-1,TRBV2,TGTGCCAGCAGTGTCTACACCGGCGATGAGCAGTTCTTC,CASSVYTGDEQFF
few,NA,TRBJ1-1,TRBV7-9,TGTGCCAGCAGCCCTGTTCGAACAGCGGGCACTGAAGCTTTCTTT,CASSPVRTAGTEAFF
few,NA,TRBJ2-7,TRBV28,TGTGCCAGCAGTTTCAGGGGTGGCGAGCAGTACTTC,CASSFRGGEQYF
many,NA,TRBJ2-5,TRBV12-3/TRBV12-4,TGTGCCAGCAGTTTTGGGCAGGGACGGGAGACCCAGTACTTC,CASSFGQGRETQYF
NA,NA,TRBJ1-1,TRBV5-6,TGTGCCAGCAGCTACAGGGAGACTGAAGCTTTCTTT,CASSYRETEAFF
once,NA,TRBJ2-2,TRBV7-2,TGTGCCAGCAGCTCACGGGTAGGGGCGAGCACCGGGGAGCTGTTTTTT,CASSSRVGASTGELFF
many,TRBD2,TRBJ2-1,TRBV5-1,TGCGCCAGCAGCTTGGCCGGAACCTTAGCGGGAGTCAATGAGCAGTTCTTC,CASSLAGTLAGVNEQFF
NA,NA,TRBJ1-1,TRBV7-2,TGTGCCAGCAGCTTAGGACTGCTCACTGAAGCTTTCTTT,CASSLGLLTEAFF
NA,NA,TRBJ1-1,TRBV29-1,TGCAGCGTTGAAGCGAGTCTAATGAACACTGAAGCTTTCTTT,CSVEASLMNTEAFF
NA,TRBD2,TRBJ2-2,TRBV6-2/TRBV6-3,TGTGCCAGCGCCCCTCGTCGGACTAGCGGGGGGGCCCTCTACGACGTGGGGGAGCTGTTTTTT,CASAPRRTSGGALYDVGELFF
NA,NA,TRBJ1-2,TRBV28,TGTGCCAGCAGTCTCGGCGGGGGTATCAACTATGGCTACACCTTC,CASSLGGGINYGYTF
NA,TRBD2,TRBJ2-3,TRBV11-2,TGTGCCAGCAGCTTAGAGGGGCGGGGGGCCTCCACAGATACGCAGTATTTT,CASSLEGRGASTDTQYF
NA,NA,TRBJ1-1,TRBV5-6,TGTGCCAGCAGCTTGGAAGTCGGAGGAGACACTGAAGCTTTCTTT,CASSLEVGGDTEAFF
few,NA,TRBJ2-1,TRBV12-3/TRBV12-4,TGTGCCAGCAGACCCGGACCCGTACCGGGACATCAGTTCTTC,CASRPGPVPGHQFF
few,TRBD2,TRBJ2-3,TRBV30,TGTGCCTGGACATGGCGGGGGGGTAAAGATACGCAGTATTTT,CAWTWRGGKDTQYF
NA,NA,TRBJ2-7,TRBV13,TGTGCCAGCAGCTCTTGGGCCTACGAGCAGTACTTC,CASSSWAYEQYF
few,NA,TRBJ1-2,TRBV12-3/TRBV12-4,TGTGCCAGCAGTTTCCGGAACTATGGCTACACCTTC,CASSFRNYGYTF
NA,TRBD2,TRBJ2-5,TRBV29-1,TGCAGCGTTGATGGTATGGCGGGAGGAGAGACCCAGTACTTC,CSVDGMAGGETQYF
NA,NA,TRBJ2-7,TRBV11-1,TGTGCCAGCAGCTTATTCACGAAGGAGGGGCAGAAGCAGTACTTC,CASSLFTKEGQKQYF
many,TRBD2,TRBJ2-5,TRBV5-6,TGTGCCAGCAGCCCCCGACTAGCTTTGGAGACCCAGTACTTC,CASSPRLALETQYF
NA,TRBD1,TRBJ2-7,TRBV20-1,TGCAGTGCAAATACAGGGGCAGCCGAGCAGTACTTC,CSANTGAAEQYF
few,NA,TRBJ2-3,TRBV25-1,TGTGCCAGCAGTGGGACAGATGGGACAGATACGCAGTATTTT,CASSGTDGTDTQYF
few,TRBD2,TRBJ2-1,TRBV5-1,TGCGCCAGCAGCCTGACTAGCGGGAGTTCGGATGAGCAGTTCTTC,CASSLTSGSSDEQFF
NA,NA,TRBJ2-1,TRBV11-2,TGTGCCAGCAGCATGACAGGGGATAGCGGGAATGAGCAGTTCTTC,CASSMTGDSGNEQFF
many,NA,TRBJ1-1,TRBV12-3/TRBV12-4,TGTGCCAGCAGTTTACAGGGTGCGAACACTGAAGCTTTCTTT,CASSLQGANTEAFF
few,TRBD2,TRBJ2-1,TRBV12-3/TRBV12-4,TGTGCCAGCAGGAGGACTAGCGGGAGTTCAAATGAGCAGTTCTTC,CASRRTSGSSNEQFF
few,NA,TRBJ2-5,TRBV18,TGTGCCAGCTCACCACCTGGGGGTATCCCCTCCAAGACCCAGTACTTC,CASSPPGGIPSKTQYF
few,TRBD2,TRBJ2-5,TRBV7-9,TGTGCCAGCAGCTTGTTGGGTAGCGGGGGGAAGACCCAGTACTTC,CASSLLGSGGKTQYF
few,TRBD2,TRBJ2-2,TRBV5-4,TGTGCCAGCAGCTACCTAGCGGGATCGAACACCGGGGAGCTGTTTTTT,CASSYLAGSNTGELFF
NA,NA,TRBJ1-1,TRBV20-1,TGCAGTGGTACCCCGGATGGGAACACTGAAGCTTTCTTT,CSGTPDGNTEAFF
NA,NA,TRBJ1-5,TRBV15,TGTGCCACCAGCAGAGTTTTGGGAGGCAATCAGCCCCAGCATTTT,CATSRVLGGNQPQHF
few,NA,TRBJ2-3,TRBV5-1,TGCGCCAGCAGCCCACGTACAAGCACAGATACGCAGTATTTT,CASSPRTSTDTQYF
few,NA,TRBJ2-5,TRBV7-9,TGTGCCAGCACGGATCAGGGGCAGCAGGAGACCCAGTACTTC,CASTDQGQQETQYF
NA,TRBD1,TRBJ1-2,TRBV5-5,TGTGCCAGCAGCCCGGGGAGGGGACAGGGGTTGGACTATGGCTACACCTTC,CASSPGRGQGLDYGYTF
NA,NA,TRBJ1-1,TRBV7-9,TGTGCCAGCGGGGCGGGCACTGAAGCTTTCTTT,CASGAGTEAFF
few,TRBD1,TRBJ2-3,TRBV6-5,TGTGCCAGCAGTTTGGGACAGGCAAGCACAGATACGCAGTATTTATTT,CASSLGQASTDTQYLF
NA,NA,TRBJ1-1,TRBV12-3/TRBV12-4,TGTGCCAGCAGTTTTCTGTCAGCTTTAGCGACTGAAGCTTTCTTT,CASSFLSALATEAFF